This note documents a single T cell receptor beta chain sequence. The record originates from a study of blood T cell repertoires in COVID-19. Overall study: COVID-19 samples from acute and convalescent phases originated in the United States, Italy and Spain. Sample material is recorded as cDNA or gDNA derived from T cells, B-cell-depleted T cells, or PBMCs.

The CDR3 covers 19 residues. Germline lookup yields CDR1 SGHTA and CDR2 FQGTGA. J was trimmed by 1 base and V by 2 bases; bases with no gene match: 5. Study processing details: Amplified reference gene primers provided the basis for estimating nucleated cell counts. This table comes from immunoSEQ multiplex PCR, and its TCRdb copy is limited to in-frame clones, with some not included. That table supplies the V and J calls and clone size; D and trimming were determined from the DNA. The data hold about 47,000 clones, with about four fifths observed a single time. It was during active infection that Seattle patients were enrolled and then longitudinally followed.

The sequencing input was peripheral blood. The genes are TRBV7-3 and TRBJ2-1, with 16 bases identical to TRBD2. This sequence originates from an elderly woman with COVID-19, enrolled during active disease. Here the CDR3 DNA reads TGTGCCAGCAGCTTACTGGGGACTAGCGGGAGGGAATCCTACAATGAGCAGTTCTTC. Its protein product is CASSLLGTSGRESYNEQFF.